These 29 T cell receptor beta chains share one sample of origin, sequenced in a study of neurological immune-mediated disorders. TCRdb called the 5' RACE reads again in MiXCR, with one record for every CDR3 protein. Seen here are approximately 77,000 distinct CDR3 sequences, about 9.5% observed once, and the top ten hold about 1.7%. Sequencing input: PBMCs. The source of these receptors is a man aged 50-60 years in good health.

This clonotype was found many times. The J gene is TRBJ1-1, the V gene TRBV15, with TRBD1 identical over 7 bases. The CDR3 has 17 amino acids. The V gene end was trimmed by 3 bases and the J gene end by 1 base; junction bases not matched to a gene: 11. From germline, CDR1 is LNHNV and CDR2 YYDKDF (reference sequence). The CDR3 DNA reads as TGTGCCACCAGCAGTGATATACCGGGACAGAAGAACACTGAAGCTTTCTTT. Its protein is CATSSDIPGQKNTEAFF.

This clonotype was seen many times. The chain recombines TRBV4-1 with TRBJ1-4, with D possibly matching TRBD1 (5 bases). The CDR3 extends over 16 amino acids. Trimming cost V 6 bases and J 4 bases, with 18 bases left between them. The germline V gene encodes CDR1 MGHRA and CDR2 YSYEKL. CDR3 sequence (DNA): TGCGCCAGCAGACCCCCCGGGGCGGCCTTTAATGAAAAACTGTTTTTT. Translated: CASRPPGAAFNEKLFF.

This clonotype showed up many times. CDR3 coding DNA: TGTGCCAGCAGCCAAGCTAATTACGCTAGCGGGAGGGCTGATGAGCAGTTCTTC. Its protein is CASSQANYASGRADEQFF. This sequence joins TRBV4-2 and TRBJ2-1, with TRBD2 matching 12 bases. The junction had 12 bases not matched to a gene; V was cut back by 1 base and J by 8 bases. Germline values: CDR1 LGHNA, CDR2 YNFKEQ. CDR3 length equals 18 residues.

This clonotype has a handful of counts. An end of the junction differs from the germline gene, which may be a read error. V is TRBV5-1 and J is TRBJ2-1; D not resolved. Germline V CDR1 and CDR2: SGHRS, YFSETQ. The CDR3 covers 13 residues. CDR3 DNA: TGCGCCAGCAGCCTCCCCTCCCACAATGAGCAGTTCTTC. Translation: CASSLPSHNEQFF.

This clonotype was detected ten times or more. The gene calls are TRBV4-2 and TRBJ2-5; 11 nucleotides align to TRBD2. This CDR3 comprises 18 residues. Germline V lookup: CDR1 LGHNA, CDR2 YNFKEQ. V gave up 5 bases and J gave up 5 bases; unmatched junction bases: 16. This CDR3 reads CASSTPANDLAGGETQYF. The CDR3 bases are TGTGCCAGCAGCACCCCCGCGAACGACCTAGCGGGAGGCGAGACCCAGTACTTC.

This clonotype was observed many times. The chain joins TRBV5-6 to TRBJ2-2, with a tentative D call TRBD1 (5 bases). Trimming removed 4 bases from V and 3 bases from J, with 13 bases in between. Germline V CDR1 and CDR2: SGHDT, YYEEEE. This CDR3 is built from 15 residues. CDR3 sequence: CASSNDRKYTGELFF. Here the CDR3 DNA reads TGTGCCAGCAGCAATGACAGAAAATACACCGGGGAGCTGTTTTTT. Full variable domain (missing parts from reference TRBV5-6 and TRBJ2-2): DAGVTQSPTHLIKTRGQQVTLRCSPKSGHDTVSWYQQALGQGPQFIFQYYEEEERQRGNFPDRFSGHQFPNYSSELNVNALLLGDSALYLCASSNDRKYTGELFFGEGSRLTVL.

This clonotype was seen repeatedly, ten times or more. This chain joins TRBV7-2 and TRBJ2-2; 9 bases are a match to TRBD1. This CDR3 has 14 residues. Per germline, CDR1 SGHTA and CDR2 FQGNSA. Germline trimming cut 5 bases from V and 10 bases from J; bases unmatched to any gene: 8. The CDR3 DNA follows: TGTGCCAGCAGCACGGGACAGGGTGGTTTGGAGCTGTTTTTT. This gives the protein CASSTGQGGLELFF.

This clonotype was seen at least ten times. This chain uses TRBV20-1 with TRBJ1-4; no clear D gene. Trimming removed 1 base at V and 3 bases at J, with 9 bases between. This CDR3 contains 14 residues. Looked up from germline, CDR1 is DFQATT and CDR2 is SNEGSKA (reference sequence). The CDR3 loop reads CSARVGSSNEKLFF. The CDR3 region has the DNA TGCAGTGCTAGAGTTGGGTCTTCTAATGAAAAACTGTTTTTT.

The table lists this clonotype with many counts. The chain is built from TRBV6-1 and TRBJ2-2; possibly TRBD2 for D (6 bases). Trimming cost V 6 bases and J 4 bases, with 15 bases left between them. The CDR3 has 15 residues. Looked up from germline, CDR1 is MNHNS and CDR2 is SASEGT. CDR3 loop: CASSENAGITGELFF. CDR3 nucleotide sequence: TGTGCCAGCAGCGAGAACGCGGGAATCACCGGGGAGCTGTTTTTT.

Ten or more counts support this clonotype. The rearrangement uses TRBV2 and TRBJ1-4; 9 bases line up with TRBD1. V lost 3 bases and J lost 5; bases outside the gene matches: 7. The germline V gene encodes CDR1 SNHLY and CDR2 FYNNEI. CDR3 length: 16 residues. CDR3 coding DNA: TGTGCCAGCAGTGATTCCGGGGACAGGGCCAATGAAAAACTGTTTTTT. This encodes CASSDSGDRANEKLFF.

Many counts were recorded for this clonotype. This rearrangement joins TRBV12-3 or TRBV12-4 to TRBJ2-6; weak D call: TRBD2 (5 bases). This CDR3 is 17 amino acids long. V lost 5 bases and J lost 0, with 14 bases in between. Here the CDR3 DNA reads TGTGCCAGCAGTGTTCTCTCGGGGAGCTCTGGGGCCAACGTCCTGACTTTC. This codes for CASSVLSGSSGANVLTF.

This clonotype was counted many times. The chain is built from TRBV5-1 and TRBJ2-4; 8 nucleotides align to TRBD1. Trimming cost V 2 bases and J 3 bases; bases outside gene matches: 7. Germline assignment: CDR1 SGHRS and CDR2 YFSETQ. The CDR3 sequence is 16 residues long. This chain's CDR3 is CASSFQQGVGKNIQYF. The CDR3 DNA reads TGCGCCAGCAGCTTCCAACAGGGGGTTGGCAAAAACATTCAGTACTTC.

This clonotype was seen repeatedly, ten times or more. The chain recombines TRBV12-3 or TRBV12-4 with TRBJ2-3; D remains ambiguous. Trimming cost V 8 bases and J 1 base, with 16 bases left between them. The CDR3 covers 15 residues. The DNA for the CDR3 is TGTGCCAGCGTGGGTGCCAAGACCCGCACAGATACGCAGTATTTT. Translating gives CASVGAKTRTDTQYF.

This clonotype was seen many times. In DNA, the CDR3 is TGCGCCAGCAGCTTAGATCTGACAGGGGGCACTGAAGCTTTCTTT. It is translated as CASSLDLTGGTEAFF. The rearrangement joins TRBV5-1 to TRBJ1-1; 9 bases align to TRBD1. Germline assignment: CDR1 SGHRS and CDR2 YFSETQ. With 2 bases clipped from V and 4 bases from J, the junction kept 6 bases outside the gene matches. CDR3 length: 15 residues. Full variable domain (missing parts from reference TRBV5-1 and TRBJ1-1): KAGVTQTPRYLIKTRGQQVTLSCSPISGHRSVSWYQQTPGQGLQFLFEYFSETQRNKGNFPGRFSGRQFSNSRSEMNVSTLELGDSALYLCASSLDLTGGTEAFFGQGTRLTVV.

About this clonotype: This could be a read error, since a much larger clone is one nucleotide away. The chain is built from TRBV12-3 or TRBV12-4 and TRBJ1-5; 9 bases match TRBD1. The CDR3 runs to 14 residues. In DNA, the CDR3 is TGTGCCAGCAGTTCCACAGGGGGCAATCATCCCCAGCATTTT. Translation: CASSSTGGNHPQHF.

The J gene is TRBJ2-1, the V gene TRBV12-3 or TRBV12-4, with 9 bases that match TRBD1. The junction had 9 bases not matched to a gene; V was cut back by 6 bases and J by 3 bases. CDR3 length: 16 residues. CDR3 in DNA: TGTGCCAGCAGCCCCGGGACAGGGTGGGGCTACAATGAGCAGTTCTTC. Amino acids: CASSPGTGWGYNEQFF.

In this sample, this clonotype turned up many times. The V gene is TRBV5-1, the J gene TRBJ2-1; 8 bases are shared with TRBD2. Per the germline V gene, CDR1 is SGHRS and CDR2 is YFSETQ. This CDR3 is built from 15 residues. The ends lost 3 bases at V and 0 bases at J; junction bases unmatched: 2. The CDR3 loop reads CASSSGTSSYNEQFF. In DNA form, the CDR3 reads TGCGCCAGCAGCTCCGGGACTAGCTCCTACAATGAGCAGTTCTTC.

This clonotype was seen many times. V usage is TRBV7-8 and J usage is TRBJ2-1; D unresolved. Germline V gene lookup returns CDR1 SGHVS and CDR2 FQNEAQ. The V end was cut by 5 bases, the J end by 10 bases, with 12 bases between. This CDR3 has 12 amino acids. The CDR3 coding sequence is TGTGCCAGCAGCCCCTCCGGCCGGGAGCAGTTCTTC. Translation gives CASSPSGREQFF.

There are many counts of this clonotype. The CDR3 loop is CASSSPDSNYNEQFF. The CDR3, as DNA: TGCGCCAGCAGCTCCCCGGATTCAAATTACAATGAGCAGTTCTTC. The chain recombines TRBV5-1 with TRBJ2-1, with D unresolved. Germline CDR1 and CDR2: SGHRS and YFSETQ. V was clipped by 3 bases and J by 4 bases, with 14 bases between them. The CDR3 loop spans 15 amino acids.

This chain joins TRBV29-1 and TRBJ1-1; 9 bases line up with TRBD1. V lost 7 bases and J lost 3; bases outside the gene matches: 6. Germline V lookup: CDR1 SQVTM, CDR2 ANQGSEA. There are 13 residues in the CDR3. Written as DNA, the CDR3 is TGCAGCGCCACCGGGACAGGGTACACTGAAGCTTTCTTT. It encodes CSATGTGYTEAFF.

In this sample, this clonotype turned up once. A much larger clonotype is one base distant, so this may be a read error. The V and J genes are TRBV6-6 and TRBJ2-5; D unclear. The CDR3 sequence is 14 residues long. Germline CDR1 reads MNHNY; CDR2 reads SVGAGI (reference sequence). V was pared by 4 bases and J by 2 bases, with 11 bases between. CDR3 sequence reads: CASSSSTRQETQYF. CDR3 DNA sequence: TGTGCCAGCAGTTCCTCGACTCGTCAAGAGACCCAGTACTTC.

This clonotype was picked up many times. The rearrangement links TRBV7-9 to TRBJ2-7; D remains unclear. The CDR3 runs 14 residues. V shed 2 bases and J shed 2 bases, with 10 bases lying between them. CDR1 is SEHNR, CDR2 FQNEAQ, per germline (reference sequence). The CDR3 coding sequence is TGTGCCAGCAGCTTACCTAGGGAAACCTACGAGCAGTACTTC. Its protein is CASSLPRETYEQYF. Using reference TRBV7-9 and TRBJ2-7 for the parts outside the CDR3, the full variable domain is DTGVSQNPRHKITKRGQNVTFRCDPISEHNRLYWYRQTLGQGPEFLTYFQNEAQLEKSRLLSDRFSAERPKGSFSTLEIQRTEQGDSAMYLCASSLPRETYEQYFGPGTRLTVT.

This clonotype was counted ten times or more. This sequence joins TRBV5-1 and TRBJ2-3, with 9 nucleotides matching TRBD2. Germline V gives CDR1 SGHRS, CDR2 YFSETQ. Trimming cost V 5 bases and J 2 bases; bases outside gene matches: 6. CDR3 length: 15 residues. The CDR3 loop is CASRSLAGSTDTQYF. DNA of the CDR3: TGCGCCAGCAGGTCCCTAGCGGGGTCCACAGATACGCAGTATTTT. Variable domain in full (rest from reference TRBV5-1 and TRBJ2-3): KAGVTQTPRYLIKTRGQQVTLSCSPISGHRSVSWYQQTPGQGLQFLFEYFSETQRNKGNFPGRFSGRQFSNSRSEMNVSTLELGDSALYLCASRSLAGSTDTQYFGPGTRLTVL.

This clonotype was seen at least ten times. This chain joins TRBV7-9 and TRBJ2-1; the D gene is possibly TRBD2 (6 bases). There are 16 residues in the CDR3. Trimming took 5 bases from V and 4 from J, leaving 18 bases between them. From germline, CDR1 is SEHNR and CDR2 FQNEAQ (reference sequence). DNA of the CDR3: TGTGCCAGCAGCCGCCGACCCCTAGCGAAGTACAATGAGCAGTTCTTC. Protein sequence: CASSRRPLAKYNEQFF. Full variable domain (remainder filled in from reference TRBV7-9 and TRBJ2-1): DTGVSQNPRHKITKRGQNVTFRCDPISEHNRLYWYRQTLGQGPEFLTYFQNEAQLEKSRLLSDRFSAERPKGSFSTLEIQRTEQGDSAMYLCASSRRPLAKYNEQFFGPGTRLTVL.

At least ten counts were recorded for this clonotype. The chain recombines TRBV7-2 with TRBJ2-1, with 11 nucleotides matching TRBD1. V shed 5 bases and J 3 bases; nucleotides not matched to a gene: 6. Germline-derived CDR1 and CDR2 are SGHTA and FQGNSA. The CDR3 length is 16 residues. The CDR3 region has the DNA TGTGCCAGCAGCCTAAGGACAGGGGGCAACTACAATGAGCAGTTCTTC. Translation: CASSLRTGGNYNEQFF.

V usage is TRBV15 and J usage is TRBJ1-2, with unresolved D. V was shortened by 1 base and J by 8 bases, with 11 bases between the two germline ends. Germline assignment: CDR1 LNHNV and CDR2 YYDKDF (reference sequence). The CDR3 consists of 13 residues. Here the CDR3 reads CATSRAWLRGYTF. For the CDR3, the DNA is TGTGCCACCAGCAGAGCGTGGTTGCGGGGCTACACCTTC.

The CDR3 DNA is TGCAGCGTTGCGGGGGGACAGGGGGCCGGAGAGCAGTACTTC. Amino acids: CSVAGGQGAGEQYF. J is TRBJ2-7 and V is TRBV29-1; 12 nucleotides match TRBD1. This CDR3 is 14 amino acids long. Germline V gene data show CDR1 as SQVTM and CDR2 as ANQGSEA. Trimming took 4 bases from V and 7 from J; bases not matched to a gene: 8.

This clonotype was seen many times. V and J are TRBV5-1 and TRBJ2-3; D is perhaps TRBD1 (6 bases). The CDR3 sequence is 14 residues long. Germline-derived CDR1 and CDR2 are SGHRS and YFSETQ. Trimming removed 0 bases at V and 4 bases at J, with 9 bases between. CDR3 in DNA: TGCGCCAGCAGCTTGGGGACAGTATCAGATACGCAGTATTTT. Translated: CASSLGTVSDTQYF.

On this clonotype itself: It is likely a read error, because the conserved phenylalanine at the end of the CDR3 is missing. V and J are TRBV10-2 and TRBJ2-1; D may be TRBD1 or TRBD2 (5 bases each). CDR1 WSHSY and CDR2 SAAADI come from the germline V gene. This CDR3 has 16 residues. The CDR3 spells CASSEYLGRSYNEQFL. The CDR3 nucleotides read TGCGCTAGCAGTGAGTATTTGGGACGGTCCTACAATGAGCAGTTCTTA.